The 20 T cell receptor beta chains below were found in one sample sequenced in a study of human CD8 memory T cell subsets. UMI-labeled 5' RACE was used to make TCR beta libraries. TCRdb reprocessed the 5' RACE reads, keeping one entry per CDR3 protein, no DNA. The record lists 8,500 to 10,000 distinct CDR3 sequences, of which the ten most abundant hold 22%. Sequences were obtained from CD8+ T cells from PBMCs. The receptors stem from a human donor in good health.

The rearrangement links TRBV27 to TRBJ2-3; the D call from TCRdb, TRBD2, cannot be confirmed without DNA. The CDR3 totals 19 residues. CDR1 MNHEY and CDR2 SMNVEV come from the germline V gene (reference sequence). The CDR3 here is CASSFDASSGRRSTDTQYF.

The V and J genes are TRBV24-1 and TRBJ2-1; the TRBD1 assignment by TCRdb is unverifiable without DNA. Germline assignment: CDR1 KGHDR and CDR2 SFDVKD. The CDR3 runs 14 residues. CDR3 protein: CATRSGTGYNEQFF.

This chain's CDR3 is CAWSSSTGDLSEQYF. The rearrangement joins TRBV30 to TRBJ2-7; the TCRdb D gene call, TRBD1, has no DNA to confirm it. The CDR3 is 15 amino acids. Germline-derived CDR1 and CDR2 are GTSNPN and SVGIG (reference sequence).

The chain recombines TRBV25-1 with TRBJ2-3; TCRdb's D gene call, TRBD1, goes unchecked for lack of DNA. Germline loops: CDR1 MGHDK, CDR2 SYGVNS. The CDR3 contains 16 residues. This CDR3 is CASSDSDRPPRDTQYF.

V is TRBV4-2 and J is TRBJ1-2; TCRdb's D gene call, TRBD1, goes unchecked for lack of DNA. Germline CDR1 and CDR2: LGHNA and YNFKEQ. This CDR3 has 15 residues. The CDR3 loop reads CASSQEAGGSYGYTF.

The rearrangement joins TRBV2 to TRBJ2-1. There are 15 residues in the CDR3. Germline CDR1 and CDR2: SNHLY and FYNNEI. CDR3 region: CASRVSVGSYNEQFF.

This chain's CDR3 is CASSQGLAGNEQYF. The chain links TRBV4-1 to TRBJ2-7; checking the TCRdb D call of TRBD2 is not possible without DNA. From germline, CDR1 is MGHRA and CDR2 YSYEKL. The CDR3 has 14 residues.

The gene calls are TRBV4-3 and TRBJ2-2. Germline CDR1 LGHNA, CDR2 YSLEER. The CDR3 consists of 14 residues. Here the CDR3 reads CASSQDKNTGELFF.

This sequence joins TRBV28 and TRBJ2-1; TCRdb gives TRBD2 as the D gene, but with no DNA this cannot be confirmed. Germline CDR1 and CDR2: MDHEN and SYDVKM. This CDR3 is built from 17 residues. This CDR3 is CASSPLTSGSSYNEQFF.

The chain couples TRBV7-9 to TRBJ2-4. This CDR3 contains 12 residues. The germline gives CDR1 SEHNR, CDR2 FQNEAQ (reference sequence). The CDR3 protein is CASSPRKNIQYF.

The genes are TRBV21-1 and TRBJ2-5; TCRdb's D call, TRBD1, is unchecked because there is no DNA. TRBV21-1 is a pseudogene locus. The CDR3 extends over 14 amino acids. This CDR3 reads CASSKPQGDETQYF.

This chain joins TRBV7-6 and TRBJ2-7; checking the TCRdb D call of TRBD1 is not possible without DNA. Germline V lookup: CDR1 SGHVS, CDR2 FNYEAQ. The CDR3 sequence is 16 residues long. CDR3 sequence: CASSSKQGAVGYEQYF.

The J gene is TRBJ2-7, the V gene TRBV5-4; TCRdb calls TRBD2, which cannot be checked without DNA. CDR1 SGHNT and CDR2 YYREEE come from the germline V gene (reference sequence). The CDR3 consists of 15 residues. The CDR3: CASSETSGNSYEQYF. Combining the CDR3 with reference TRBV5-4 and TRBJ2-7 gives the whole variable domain ETGVTQSPTHLIKTRGQQVTLRCSSQSGHNTVSWYQQALGQGPQFIFQYYREEENGRGNFPPRFSGLQFPNYSSELNVNALELDDSALYLCASSETSGNSYEQYFGPGTRLTVT.

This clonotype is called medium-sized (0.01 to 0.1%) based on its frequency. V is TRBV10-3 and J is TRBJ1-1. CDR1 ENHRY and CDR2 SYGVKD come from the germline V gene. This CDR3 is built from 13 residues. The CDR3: CAIRSVGNTEAFF.

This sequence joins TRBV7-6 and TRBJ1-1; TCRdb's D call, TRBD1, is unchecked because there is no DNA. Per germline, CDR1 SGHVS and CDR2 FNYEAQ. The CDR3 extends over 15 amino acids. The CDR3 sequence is CASISRQGMNTEAFF.

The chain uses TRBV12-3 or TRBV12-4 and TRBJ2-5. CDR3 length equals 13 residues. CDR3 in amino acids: CASSFKIQETQYF.

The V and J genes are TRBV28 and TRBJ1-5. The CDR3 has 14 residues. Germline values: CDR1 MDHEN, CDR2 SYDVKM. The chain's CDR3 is CASSPHRSNQPQHF. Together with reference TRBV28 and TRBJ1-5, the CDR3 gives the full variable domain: DVKVTQSSRYLVKRTGEKVFLECVQDMDHENMFWYRQDPGLGLRLIYFSYDVKMKEKGDIPEGYSVSREKKERFSLILESASTNQTSMYLCASSPHRSNQPQHFGDGTRLSIL.

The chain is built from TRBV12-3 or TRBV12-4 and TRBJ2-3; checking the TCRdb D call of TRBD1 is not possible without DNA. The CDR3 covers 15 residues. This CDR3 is CASSPGDSLTDTQYF.

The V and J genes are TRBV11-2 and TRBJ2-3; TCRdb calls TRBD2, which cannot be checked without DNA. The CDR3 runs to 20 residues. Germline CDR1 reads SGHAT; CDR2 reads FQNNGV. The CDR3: CASSSTHRSSGRAGTDTQYF.

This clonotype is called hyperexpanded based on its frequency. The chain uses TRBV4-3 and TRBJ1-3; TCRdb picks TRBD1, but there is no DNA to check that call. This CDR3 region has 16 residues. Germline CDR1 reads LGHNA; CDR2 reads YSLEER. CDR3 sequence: CASSQDGAATGNTIYF.